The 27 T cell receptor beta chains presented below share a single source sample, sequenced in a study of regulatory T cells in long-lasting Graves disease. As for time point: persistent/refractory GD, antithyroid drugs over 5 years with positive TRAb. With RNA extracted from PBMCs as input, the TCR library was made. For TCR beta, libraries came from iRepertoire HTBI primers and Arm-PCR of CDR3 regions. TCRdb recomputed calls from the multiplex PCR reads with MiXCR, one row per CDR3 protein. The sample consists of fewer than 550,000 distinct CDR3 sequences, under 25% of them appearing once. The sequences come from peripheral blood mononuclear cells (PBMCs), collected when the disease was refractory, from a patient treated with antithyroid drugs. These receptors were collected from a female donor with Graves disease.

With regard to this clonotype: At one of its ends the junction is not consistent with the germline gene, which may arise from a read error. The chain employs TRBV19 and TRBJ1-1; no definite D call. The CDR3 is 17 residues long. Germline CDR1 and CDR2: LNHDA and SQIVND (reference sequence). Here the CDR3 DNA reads TGTGCCGGTAGTATTATTAGTTGGAACAGATCGAACACTGAAGCTTTCTTT. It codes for CAGSIISWNRSNTEAFF.

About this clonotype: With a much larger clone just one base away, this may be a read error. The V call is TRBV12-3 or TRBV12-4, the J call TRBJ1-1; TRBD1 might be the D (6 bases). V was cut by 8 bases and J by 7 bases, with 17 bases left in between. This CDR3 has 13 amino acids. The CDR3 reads CASGMDSVFEAFF. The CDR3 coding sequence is TGTGCCAGCGGGATGGACAGTGTTTTTGAAGCTTTCTTT.

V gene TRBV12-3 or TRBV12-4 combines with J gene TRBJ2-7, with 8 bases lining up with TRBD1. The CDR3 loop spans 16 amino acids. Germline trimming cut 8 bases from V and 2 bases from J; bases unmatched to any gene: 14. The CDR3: CASSPPGGQGPYEQYF. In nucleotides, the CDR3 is TGTGCCAGCTCACCACCGGGTGGACAGGGTCCCTACGAGCAGTACTTC.

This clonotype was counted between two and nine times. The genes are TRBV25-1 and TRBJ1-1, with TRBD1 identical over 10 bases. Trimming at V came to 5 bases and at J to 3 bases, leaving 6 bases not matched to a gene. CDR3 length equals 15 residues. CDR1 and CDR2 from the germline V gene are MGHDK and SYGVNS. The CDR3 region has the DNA TGTGCCAGCAGTAATTCTGGACAGGGGGACACTGAAGCTTTCTTT. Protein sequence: CASSNSGQGDTEAFF.

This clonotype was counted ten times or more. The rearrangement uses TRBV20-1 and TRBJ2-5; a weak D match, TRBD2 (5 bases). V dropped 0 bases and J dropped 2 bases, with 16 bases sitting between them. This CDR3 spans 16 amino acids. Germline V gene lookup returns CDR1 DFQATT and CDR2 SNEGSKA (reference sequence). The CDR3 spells CSARDEGDRAQETQYF. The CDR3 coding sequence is TGCAGTGCTAGAGATGAGGGAGACCGGGCGCAAGAGACCCAGTACTTC.

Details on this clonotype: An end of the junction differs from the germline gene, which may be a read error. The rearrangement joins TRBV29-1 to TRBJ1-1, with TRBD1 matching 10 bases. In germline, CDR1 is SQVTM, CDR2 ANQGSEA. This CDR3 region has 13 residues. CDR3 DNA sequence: TGCAGCGTTAAGGGACAGGGGAATACTGAGGCTTTCTTT. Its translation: CSVKGQGNTEAFF.

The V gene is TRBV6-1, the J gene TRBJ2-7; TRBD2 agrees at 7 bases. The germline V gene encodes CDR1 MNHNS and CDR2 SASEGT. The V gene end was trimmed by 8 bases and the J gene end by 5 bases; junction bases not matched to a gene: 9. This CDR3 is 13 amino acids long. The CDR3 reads CASVLAANHEQYF. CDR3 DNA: TGTGCCAGCGTTCTAGCGGCTAATCACGAGCAGTACTTC.

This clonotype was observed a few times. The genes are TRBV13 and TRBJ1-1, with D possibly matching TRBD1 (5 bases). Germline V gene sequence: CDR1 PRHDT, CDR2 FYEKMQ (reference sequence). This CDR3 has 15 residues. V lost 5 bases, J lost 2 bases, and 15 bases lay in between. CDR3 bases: TGTGCCAGCAGCGGAACCCAAGGGGACAACACTGAAGCTTTCTTT. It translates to CASSGTQGDNTEAFF.

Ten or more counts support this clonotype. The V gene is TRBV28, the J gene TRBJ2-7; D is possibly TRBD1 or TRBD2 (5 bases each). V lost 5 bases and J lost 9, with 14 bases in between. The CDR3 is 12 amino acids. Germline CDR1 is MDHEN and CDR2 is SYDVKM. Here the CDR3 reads CASSPQGGGQYF. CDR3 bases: TGTGCCAGCAGTCCCCAGGGCGGAGGGCAGTACTTC.

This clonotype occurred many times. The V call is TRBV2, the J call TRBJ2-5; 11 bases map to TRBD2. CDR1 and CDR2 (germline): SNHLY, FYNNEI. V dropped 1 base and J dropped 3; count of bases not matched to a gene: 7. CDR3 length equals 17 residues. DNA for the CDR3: TGTGCCAGCAGTGAAGTCGGCCTAGCGGGGGGTAAAGAGACCCAGTACTTC. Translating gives CASSEVGLAGGKETQYF.

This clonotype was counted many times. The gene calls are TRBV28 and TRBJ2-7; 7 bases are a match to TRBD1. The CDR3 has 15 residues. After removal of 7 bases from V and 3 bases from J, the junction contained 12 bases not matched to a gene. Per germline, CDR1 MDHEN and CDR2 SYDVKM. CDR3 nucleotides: TGTGCCAGCACTCCCGCACCGGGACAGAGCTACGAGCAGTACTTC. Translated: CASTPAPGQSYEQYF.

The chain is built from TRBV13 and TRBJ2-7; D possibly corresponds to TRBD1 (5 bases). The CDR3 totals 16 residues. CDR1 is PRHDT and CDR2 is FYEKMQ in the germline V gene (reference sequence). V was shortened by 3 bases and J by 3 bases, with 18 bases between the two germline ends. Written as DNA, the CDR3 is TGTGCCAGCAGCTTTTACAGGTCCTCTTCAGTCTACGAGCAGTACTTC. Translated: CASSFYRSSSVYEQYF.

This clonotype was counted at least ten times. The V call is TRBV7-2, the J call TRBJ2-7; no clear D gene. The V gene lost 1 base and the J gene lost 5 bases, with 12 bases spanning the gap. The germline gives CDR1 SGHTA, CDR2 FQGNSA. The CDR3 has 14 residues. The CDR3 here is CASSLDSEFDEQYF. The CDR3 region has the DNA TGTGCCAGCAGCTTAGATTCTGAGTTTGACGAGCAGTACTTC.

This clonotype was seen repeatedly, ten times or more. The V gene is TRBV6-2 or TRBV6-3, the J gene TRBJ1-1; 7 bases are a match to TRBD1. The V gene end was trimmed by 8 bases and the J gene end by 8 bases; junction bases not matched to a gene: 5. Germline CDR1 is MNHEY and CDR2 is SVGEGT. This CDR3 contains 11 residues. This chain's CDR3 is CASLGTVEAFF. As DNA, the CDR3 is TGTGCCAGCCTTGGGACAGTCGAAGCTTTCTTT.

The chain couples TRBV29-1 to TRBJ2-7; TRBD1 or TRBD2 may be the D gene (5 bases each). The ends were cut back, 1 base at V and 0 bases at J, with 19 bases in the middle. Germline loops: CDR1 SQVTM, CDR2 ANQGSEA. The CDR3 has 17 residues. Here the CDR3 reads CSVEVLRRDQDSYEQYF. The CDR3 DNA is TGCAGCGTTGAAGTTCTACGCCGGGACCAAGACTCCTACGAGCAGTACTTC.

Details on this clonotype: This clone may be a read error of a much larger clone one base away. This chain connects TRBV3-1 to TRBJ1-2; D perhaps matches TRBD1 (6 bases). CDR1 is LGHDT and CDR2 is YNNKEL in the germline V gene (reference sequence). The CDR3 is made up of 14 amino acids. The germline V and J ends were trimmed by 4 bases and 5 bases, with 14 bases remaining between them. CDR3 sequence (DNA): TGTGCCAGCAGCCGGGACGCAGGGGCGTATGGCTACACCTTC. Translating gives CASSRDAGAYGYTF.

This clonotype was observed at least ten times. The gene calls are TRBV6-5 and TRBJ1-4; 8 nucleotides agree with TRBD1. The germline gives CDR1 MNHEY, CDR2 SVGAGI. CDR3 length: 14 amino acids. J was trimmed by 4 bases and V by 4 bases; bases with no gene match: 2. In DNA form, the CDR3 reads TGTGCCAGCAGTTCGACAGGGGATAATGAAAAACTGTTTTTT. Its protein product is CASSSTGDNEKLFF.

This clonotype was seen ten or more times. This chain's CDR3 is CSASMAGVEETQYF. The CDR3 DNA is TGCAGTGCTAGTATGGCCGGGGTAGAAGAGACCCAGTACTTC. The chain links TRBV20-1 to TRBJ2-5, with D possibly matching TRBD2 (5 bases). This CDR3 is built from 14 residues. The germline V gene has CDR1 DFQATT and CDR2 SNEGSKA (reference sequence). V lost 3 bases and J lost 3, with 14 bases in between.

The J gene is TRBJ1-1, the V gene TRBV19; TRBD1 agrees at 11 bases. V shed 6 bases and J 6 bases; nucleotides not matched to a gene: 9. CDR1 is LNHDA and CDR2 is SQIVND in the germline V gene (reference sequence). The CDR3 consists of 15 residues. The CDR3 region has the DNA TGTGCCAGTAGGATCGGACAGGGGGCGATGGCTGAAGCTTTCTTT. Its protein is CASRIGQGAMAEAFF.

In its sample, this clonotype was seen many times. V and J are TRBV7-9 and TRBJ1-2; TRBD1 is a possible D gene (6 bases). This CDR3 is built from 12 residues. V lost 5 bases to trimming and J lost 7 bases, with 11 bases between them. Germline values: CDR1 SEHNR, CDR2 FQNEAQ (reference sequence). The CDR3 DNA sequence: TGTGCCAGCAGCCTTTGGACAGCTGGCTACACCTTC. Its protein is CASSLWTAGYTF.

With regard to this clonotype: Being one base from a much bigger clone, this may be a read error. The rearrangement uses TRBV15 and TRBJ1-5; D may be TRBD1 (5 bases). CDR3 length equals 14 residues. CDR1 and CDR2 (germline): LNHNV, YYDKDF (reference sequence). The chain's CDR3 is CATSQGQGNRPQHF. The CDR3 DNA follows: TGTGCCACCAGCCAGGGTCAGGGCAATCGGCCCCAGCATTTT.

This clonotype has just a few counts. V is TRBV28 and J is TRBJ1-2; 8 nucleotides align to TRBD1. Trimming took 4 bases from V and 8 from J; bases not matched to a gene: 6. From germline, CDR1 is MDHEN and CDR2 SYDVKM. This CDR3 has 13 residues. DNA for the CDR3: TGTGCCAGCAGTTCAGGGGGCGTAAGGGGCTACACCTTC. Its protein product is CASSSGGVRGYTF.

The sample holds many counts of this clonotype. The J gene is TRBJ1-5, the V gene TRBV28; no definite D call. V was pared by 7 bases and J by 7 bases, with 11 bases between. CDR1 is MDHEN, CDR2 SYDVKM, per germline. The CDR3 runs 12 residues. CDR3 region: CASNLGKQPQHF. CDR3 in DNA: TGTGCCAGCAACCTGGGGAAACAGCCCCAGCATTTT.

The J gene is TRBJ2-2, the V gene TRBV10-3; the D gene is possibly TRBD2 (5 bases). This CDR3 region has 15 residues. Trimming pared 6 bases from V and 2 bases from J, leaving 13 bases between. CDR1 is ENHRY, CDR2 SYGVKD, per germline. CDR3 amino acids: CAIRRDYGNTGELFF. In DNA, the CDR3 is TGTGCCATCAGGAGGGATTATGGCAACACCGGGGAGCTGTTTTTT.

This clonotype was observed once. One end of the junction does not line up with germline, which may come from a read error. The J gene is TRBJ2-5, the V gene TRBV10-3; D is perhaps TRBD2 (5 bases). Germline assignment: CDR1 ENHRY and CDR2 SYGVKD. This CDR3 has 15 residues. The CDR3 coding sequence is TGTGCCAGCAGTGAGCCGGACTCATTCCAAGAGACCCAGTACTTC. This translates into CASSEPDSFQETQYF.

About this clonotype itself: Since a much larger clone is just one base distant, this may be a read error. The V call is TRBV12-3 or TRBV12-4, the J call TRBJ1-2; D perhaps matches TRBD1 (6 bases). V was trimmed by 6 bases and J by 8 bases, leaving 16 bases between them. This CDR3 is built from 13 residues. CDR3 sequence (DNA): TGTGCCAGCAGGACGAGGGGGTGCAGGGGCTACACCTTC. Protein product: CASRTRGCRGYTF.

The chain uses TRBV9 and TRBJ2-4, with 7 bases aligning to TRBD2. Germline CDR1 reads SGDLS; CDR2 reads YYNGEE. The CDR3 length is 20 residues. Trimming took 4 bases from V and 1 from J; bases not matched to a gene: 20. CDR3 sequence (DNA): TGTGCCAGCAGCCCGAATTCGGGGATGGGAGGGTTGTTGGCCAAAAACATTCAGTACTTC. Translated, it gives CASSPNSGMGGLLAKNIQYF.